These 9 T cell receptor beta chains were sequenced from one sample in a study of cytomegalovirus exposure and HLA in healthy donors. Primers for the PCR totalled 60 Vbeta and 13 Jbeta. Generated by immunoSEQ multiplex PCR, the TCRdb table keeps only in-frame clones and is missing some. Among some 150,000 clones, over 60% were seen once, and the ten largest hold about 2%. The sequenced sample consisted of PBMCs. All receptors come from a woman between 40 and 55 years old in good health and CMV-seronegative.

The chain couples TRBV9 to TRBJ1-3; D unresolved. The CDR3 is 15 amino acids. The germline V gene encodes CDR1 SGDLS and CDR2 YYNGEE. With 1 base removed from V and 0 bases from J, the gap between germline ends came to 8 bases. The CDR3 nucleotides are TGTGCCAGCAGCGTAATGGAGTACTCTGGAAACACCATATATTTT. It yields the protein CASSVMEYSGNTIYF.

CDR3 in amino acids: CASRRNREEKLFF. The CDR3 DNA is TGTGCCAGCCGAAGAAACAGGGAGGAAAAACTGTTTTTT. This sequence joins TRBV2 and TRBJ1-4, with D possibly being TRBD1 (6 bases). This CDR3 is 13 amino acids long. The germline V gene has CDR1 SNHLY and CDR2 FYNNEI. Trimming left V 8 bases short and J 8 bases short, with 15 bases between.

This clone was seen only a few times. The CDR3 region is CASSVGQSNQPQHF. The CDR3 nucleotides read TGTGCCAGCAGCGTGGGACAGAGCAATCAGCCCCAGCATTTT. This chain joins TRBV5-6 and TRBJ1-5, with TRBD1 matching over 7 bases. CDR1 is SGHDT and CDR2 is YYEEEE in the germline V gene. The V gene end was trimmed by 4 bases and the J gene end by 1 base; junction bases not matched to a gene: 2. The CDR3 is 14 amino acids.

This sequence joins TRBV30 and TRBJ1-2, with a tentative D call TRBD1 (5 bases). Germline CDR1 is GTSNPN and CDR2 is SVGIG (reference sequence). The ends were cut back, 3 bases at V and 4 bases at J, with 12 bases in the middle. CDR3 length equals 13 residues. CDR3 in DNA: TGTGCCTGGAGCCGCGACAGACCCTATGGCTACACCTTC. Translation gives CAWSRDRPYGYTF.

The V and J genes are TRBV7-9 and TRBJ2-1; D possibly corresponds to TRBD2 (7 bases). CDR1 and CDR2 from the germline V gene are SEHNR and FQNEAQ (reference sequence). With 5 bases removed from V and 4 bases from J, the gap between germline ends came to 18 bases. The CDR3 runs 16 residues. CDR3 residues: CASSPGPGGSYNEQFF. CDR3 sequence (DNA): TGTGCCAGCAGCCCCGGCCCGGGGGGCTCTTACAATGAGCAGTTCTTC.

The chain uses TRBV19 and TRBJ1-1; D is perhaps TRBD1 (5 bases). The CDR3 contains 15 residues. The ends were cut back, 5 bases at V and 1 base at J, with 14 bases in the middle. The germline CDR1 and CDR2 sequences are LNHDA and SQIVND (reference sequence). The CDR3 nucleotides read TGTGCCAGTAGTCTACAGGATACTTCGAACACTGAAGCTTTCTTT. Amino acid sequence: CASSLQDTSNTEAFF.

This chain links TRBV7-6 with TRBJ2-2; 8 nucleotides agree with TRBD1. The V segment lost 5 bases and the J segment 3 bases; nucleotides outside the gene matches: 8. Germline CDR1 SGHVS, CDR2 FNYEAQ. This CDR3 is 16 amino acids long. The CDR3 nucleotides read TGTGCCAGCAGCAATGGACAGGGATTCGACACCGGGGAGCTGTTTTTT. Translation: CASSNGQGFDTGELFF. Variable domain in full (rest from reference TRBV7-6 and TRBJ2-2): GAGVSQSPRYKVTKRGQDVALRCDPISGHVSLYWYRQALGQGPEFLTYFNYEAQQDKSGLPNDRFSAERPEGSISTLTIQRTEQRDSAMYRCASSNGQGFDTGELFFGEGSRLTVL.

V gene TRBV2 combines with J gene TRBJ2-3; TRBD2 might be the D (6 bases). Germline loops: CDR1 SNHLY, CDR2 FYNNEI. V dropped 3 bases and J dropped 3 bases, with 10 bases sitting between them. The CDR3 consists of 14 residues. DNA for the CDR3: TGTGCCAGCAGTGATTGGCTAGCGACAGATACGCAGTATTTT. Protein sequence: CASSDWLATDTQYF.

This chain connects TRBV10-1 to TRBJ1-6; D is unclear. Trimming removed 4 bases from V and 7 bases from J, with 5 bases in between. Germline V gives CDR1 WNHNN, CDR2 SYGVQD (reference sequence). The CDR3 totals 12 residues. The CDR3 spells CASSVGNSPLHF. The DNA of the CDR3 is TGCGCCAGCAGTGTTGGCAATTCACCCCTCCACTTT.